A selection of T cell receptor beta chains follows, all from one sample in a study of CD8+CD57+ T cells in acquired aplastic anemia. TCRdb fed the reads into MiXCR, producing one record per CDR3 protein. The sample holds 200,000 to 250,000 distinct CDR3 sequences, around 60% seen once. Sequenced: sorted CD4+, CD8+, or CD8+CD57+ T cells (not recorded which) from PBMCs. These receptors all stem from a human donor in good health. CDR3s include the opening cysteine and the closing phenylalanine or tryptophan. The D gene is left open where the match is weak. Expanded clones get a size class; other rows say once, few or many, or leave the size out.

NA,TRBV27,TRBJ2-1,NA,TGTGCCAGCAGTTATTCGGCCGGAAATGAGCAGTTCTTC,CASSYSAGNEQFF
few,TRBV7-2,TRBJ2-7,TRBD2,TGTGCCAGCAGCTTAACTCTTAGCGGGGCCTACGAGCAGTACTTC,CASSLTLSGAYEQYF
NA,TRBV20-1,TRBJ1-6,NA,TGCAGTGCTAGAGATTTGGAGGGTTCACCCCTCCACTTT,CSARDLEGSPLHF
NA,TRBV19,TRBJ1-6,NA,TGTGCCAGTAGTAAGATGGAGTCACCCCTCCACTTT,CASSKMESPLHF
NA,TRBV7-6,TRBJ2-1,TRBD2,TGTGCCAGCAGCTTACGGTCTAGCGGGAGTTCGGATGAGCAGTTCTTC,CASSLRSSGSSDEQFF
NA,TRBV19,TRBJ1-1,TRBD1,TGTGCCAGTAAGGTTGGACAGGGCTCGACAACTGAAGCTTTCTTT,CASKVGQGSTTEAFF
NA,TRBV19,TRBJ1-5,TRBD1,TGTGCCAGTAGTATAGGACAGGGGTCCCAGCATTTT,CASSIGQGSQHF
many,TRBV28,TRBJ2-3,NA,TGTGCCAGCATCTCCCAGCGGGCCACCACAGATACGCAGTATTTT,CASISQRATTDTQYF
NA,TRBV2,TRBJ2-7,NA,TGTGCCAGCAGCCGACAGCTTAACGAGCAGTACTTC,CASSRQLNEQYF
NA,TRBV5-5,TRBJ2-7,NA,TGTGCCAGCAGCTTCGGAAGGTACGAGCAGTACTTC,CASSFGRYEQYF
few,TRBV3-1,TRBJ1-1,NA,TGTGCCAGCATCCCACCGGGAAGTACGAACACTGAAGCTTTCTTT,CASIPPGSTNTEAFF
NA,TRBV7-8,TRBJ2-7,TRBD1,TGTGCCAGCAGCTTAGAGGGGGCAGTTCTCGAGCAGTACTTC,CASSLEGAVLEQYF
NA,TRBV19,TRBJ1-4,NA,TGTGCCAGTAGTATGCGGGGTCCAAATGAAAAACTGTTTTTT,CASSMRGPNEKLFF
NA,TRBV12-3/TRBV12-4,TRBJ1-1,NA,TGTGCCAGCAGCGGCACAGGGAGTGAAGCTTTCTTT,CASSGTGSEAFF
few,TRBV9,TRBJ2-2,NA,TGTGCCAGCAGTTTCGGGCGGGGGAACACCGGGGAGCTGTTTTTT,CASSFGRGNTGELFF
NA,TRBV19,TRBJ2-6,NA,TGTGCCAGTAGTTCGACAGGGGCCAACGTCCTGACTTTC,CASSSTGANVLTF